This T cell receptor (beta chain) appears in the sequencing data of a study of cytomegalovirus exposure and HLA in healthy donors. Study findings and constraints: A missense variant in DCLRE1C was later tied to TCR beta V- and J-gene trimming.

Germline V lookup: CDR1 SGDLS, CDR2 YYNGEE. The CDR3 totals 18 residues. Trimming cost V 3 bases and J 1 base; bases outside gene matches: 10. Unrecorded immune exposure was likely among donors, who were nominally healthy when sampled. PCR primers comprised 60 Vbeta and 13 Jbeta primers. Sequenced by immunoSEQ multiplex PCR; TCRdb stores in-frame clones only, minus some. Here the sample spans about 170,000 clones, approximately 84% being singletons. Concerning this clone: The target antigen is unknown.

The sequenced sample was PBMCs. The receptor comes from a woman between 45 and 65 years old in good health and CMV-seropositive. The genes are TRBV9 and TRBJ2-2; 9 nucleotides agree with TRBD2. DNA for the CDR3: TGTGCCAGCAGCGCTCGAGCGGGGGGCCTCCTGAACACCGGGGAGCTGTTTTTT. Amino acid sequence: CASSARAGGLLNTGELFF.